This TCR beta chain is from a study of OX40 agonist ivuxolimab in advanced cancers. General notes on the study: Ivuxolimab was an agonistic, fully human IgG2 monoclonal antibody directed against OX40 (CD134), a costimulatory receptor. Intravenous ivuxolimab was administered to patients every 2 weeks at six dose levels: 0.01, 0.1, 0.3, 1.5, 3 and 10 mg/kg. Partial responses occurred in three dose-escalation patients, of whom one had hepatocellular carcinoma and two had cutaneous melanoma. Prior anti-PD-1, anti-PD-L1 or anti-CTLA-4 therapy was permitted, and checkpoint inhibitors had been received by about 37% of dose-escalation patients. Of the roughly 51 patients in dose escalation, around 19 had hepatocellular carcinoma, some 15 had melanoma, 9 had renal cell carcinoma and 9 had head and neck cancer. In the dose-escalation cohort, 82.7% of patients were male, and the mean age was roughly 56 years with a range of roughly 23 to 90. The paper covers the monotherapy dose-escalation part of the phase I ivuxolimab trial, which included N = 52 patients. Peripheral TCRbeta sequencing was intended to test whether TCR sequence diversity was altered and clonal T-cell expansion was caused by ivuxolimab.

Patients with autoimmune disease history or receiving systemic immunosuppression were excluded from the trial. Peripheral blood for TCR sequencing was collected from all dose cohorts at baseline, on cycle 4 day 1, and on cycle 7 day 1. The samples were taken from a phase I, first-in-human, multicenter, open-label dose-escalation trial of ivuxolimab. The trial enrolled adults with locally advanced or metastatic head and neck squamous cell, hepatocellular, melanoma or renal cell carcinoma. CD4+ and CD8+ T cells were sorted separately from peripheral blood before TCR sequencing. The paper's findings and limits, for the study overall: Which antigens the clonally expanded peripheral T cells were specific for was not determined. At doses of 0.1 to 3.0 mg/kg, clonal expansion of both CD4+ and CD8+ blood T cells was observed from baseline to week 6. In the 0.1-3.0 mg/kg groups, partial responders had among the lowest normalized peripheral clonal expansion, particularly in CD8+ T cells. On average, CD8+ T cells showed more expanded clones than CD4+ T cells after ivuxolimab. Low levels of normalized T-cell clonal expansion were also shown by some nonresponding patients.

From the germline V gene, CDR1 is MGHRA and CDR2 is YSYEKL. The CDR3 runs 16 residues from the cysteine to the phenylalanine. Only the CDR3 region is kept as DNA, spanning 48 bases read in frame from base 1. The junction shows trimming of 4 bases on V and 1 base on J, plus 16 bases between the germline ends. Of note for this clone: No antigen is known for it. No much larger clone exists at a distance of one base, and base qualities are not known.

Genomic DNA was isolated from the sorted cells so that the TCRbeta CDR3 region could be sequenced. The immunoSEQ Assay was used for sequencing of TCRbeta CDR3 regions. The clones in this table, taken by TCRdb from immuneACCESS, are in-frame only. Not every clone is retained; where verified, under half of the shortfall comes from an unresolved V gene, and the cause of the rest is unknown. For this sample there are over 70,000 clones; 75% to 85% appear just once. The top ten constitute roughly 5.4% of the sample. This sequence originates from an adult with an advanced solid tumor such as melanoma, head and neck, liver or kidney cancer. The source was CD4+ or CD8+ T cells sorted from blood, collected in a trial of the OX40 agonist ivuxolimab. The rearranged chain carries TRBV4-1 and TRBJ1-1, with the identity of the D gene unclear. The CDR3 loop reads CASSRLPSRANTEAFF. The nucleotides read TGCGCCAGCAGCCGCCTTCCCTCAAGGGCGAACACTGAAGCTTTCTTT.